Below are 28 T cell receptor beta chains sequenced from a single sample in a study of blood T cell repertoires in COVID-19 (dated by TCRdb to 2020 to 2022). The library was obtained by the immunoSEQ multiplex PCR assay. What TCRdb holds here is the immuneACCESS table cut down to in-frame rearrangements. Part of the clones is not present; checked against another copy, under half of the missing clones reflect an unresolved V gene, and the others are unexplained. The sample table shows approximately 61,000 clones, and 70% to 90% are seen once. The ten largest account for more than 14% of the sample. Source material: peripheral blood. These receptors were collected from a human donor in a cohort sampled during active COVID-19.

V is TRBV9 and J is TRBJ2-5; the match to TRBD1 covers 7 bases. The CDR3 extends over 15 amino acids. V was pared by 3 bases and J by 4 bases, with 9 bases of the junction left unmatched. Germline V gene lookup returns CDR1 SGDLS and CDR2 YYNGEE. CDR3 sequence reads: CASSANTGALETQYF. CDR3 coding DNA: TGTGCCAGCAGCGCAAACACAGGGGCGTTAGAGACCCAGTACTTC.

Concerning this clone: The junction shows a germline mismatch at one end, possibly a read error. The genes are TRBV27 and TRBJ2-7, with D unresolved. This CDR3 region has 15 residues. The germline V gene has CDR1 MNHEY and CDR2 SMNVEV (reference sequence). The CDR3 sequence is CTSNRGQFPPYEQYF. For the CDR3, the DNA is TGTACCAGCAATCGTGGGCAGTTCCCGCCCTACGAGCAGTACTTC.

CDR3 DNA: TGTGCCAGCAGGCCCTGGACAGGTGACAATCAGCCCCAGCATTTT. Translation: CASRPWTGDNQPQHF. The chain joins TRBV2 to TRBJ1-5; TRBD1 matches 7 bases. The V gene end was trimmed by 6 bases and the J gene end by 3 bases; junction bases not matched to a gene: 8. CDR1 is SNHLY and CDR2 is FYNNEI in the germline V gene. The CDR3 runs 15 residues. Together with reference TRBV2 and TRBJ1-5, the CDR3 gives the full variable domain: EPEVTQTPSHQVTQMGQEVILRCVPISNHLYFYWYRQILGQKVEFLVSFYNNEISEKSEIFDDQFSVERPDGSNFTLKIRSTKLEDSAMYFCASRPWTGDNQPQHFGDGTRLSIL.

This chain links TRBV5-1 with TRBJ1-1; the D gene is possibly TRBD1 (5 bases). V gave up 0 bases and J gave up 4 bases, with 10 bases separating them. Germline CDR1 is SGHRS and CDR2 is YFSETQ. The CDR3 spans 14 residues. Here the CDR3 reads CASSLAWQGTEAFF. The CDR3, as DNA: TGCGCCAGCAGCTTGGCCTGGCAGGGCACTGAAGCTTTCTTT. The entire variable domain, with the rest obtained from reference TRBV5-1 and TRBJ1-1, is as follows: KAGVTQTPRYLIKTRGQQVTLSCSPISGHRSVSWYQQTPGQGLQFLFEYFSETQRNKGNFPGRFSGRQFSNSRSEMNVSTLELGDSALYLCASSLAWQGTEAFFGQGTRLTVV.

The genes are TRBV4-1 and TRBJ1-2, with 7 bases matching TRBD1. CDR3 length equals 15 residues. V lost 1 base to trimming and J lost 4 bases; unmatched junction nucleotides: 6. CDR1 MGHRA and CDR2 YSYEKL come from the germline V gene. Here the CDR3 reads CASSQAGQAIYGYTF. In DNA, the CDR3 is TGCGCCAGCAGCCAAGCTGGACAGGCGATCTATGGCTACACCTTC.

The gene calls are TRBV7-2 and TRBJ2-1, with D possibly being TRBD2 (6 bases). CDR1 is SGHTA, CDR2 FQGNSA, per germline. The CDR3 spans 15 residues. V was shortened by 1 base and J by 0 bases, with 7 bases between the two germline ends. Here the CDR3 reads CASSLDGSSYNEQFF. The CDR3 bases are TGTGCCAGCAGCTTAGACGGGAGCTCCTACAATGAGCAGTTCTTC.

This clone was counted only a few times. The chain combines TRBV5-6 with TRBJ2-7; the match to TRBD1 covers 7 bases. Germline values: CDR1 SGHDT, CDR2 YYEEEE. CDR3 length: 14 residues. J was trimmed by 7 bases and V by 4 bases; bases with no gene match: 11. CDR3 sequence: CASSQGDPVGEQYF. The CDR3 region has the DNA TGTGCCAGCAGCCAGGGGGACCCGGTAGGGGAGCAGTACTTC.

The rearrangement joins TRBV11-2 to TRBJ1-5; D remains unclear. The CDR3 is 14 residues long. Trimming removed 2 bases from V and 7 bases from J, with 12 bases in between. CDR1 is SGHAT and CDR2 is FQNNGV in the germline V gene. In DNA form, the CDR3 reads TGTGCCAGCAGCTTATTCGGGAATGAACAGCCCCAGCATTTT. Amino acids: CASSLFGNEQPQHF.

The genes are TRBV6-5 and TRBJ1-2; 7 positions agree with TRBD1. The ends lost 5 bases at V and 4 bases at J; junction bases unmatched: 4. The germline gives CDR1 MNHEY, CDR2 SVGAGI. This CDR3 has 13 amino acids. The CDR3 spells CASSRDSSYGYTF. DNA of the CDR3: TGTGCCAGCAGTAGGGACAGCTCCTATGGCTACACCTTC.

CDR3 region: CASSQGGFGYEQYF. The CDR3 DNA is TGCGCCAGCAGCCAAGGAGGCTTTGGCTACGAGCAGTACTTC. The chain has TRBV4-1 and TRBJ2-7; D call uncertain. Deletions cut 1 base from V and 3 bases from J, with 10 bases between. Germline CDR1 MGHRA, CDR2 YSYEKL. The CDR3 is 14 amino acids.

The J gene is TRBJ2-5, the V gene TRBV25-1, with 8 nucleotides matching TRBD2. The germline V gene encodes CDR1 MGHDK and CDR2 SYGVNS. The CDR3 totals 13 residues. V gave up 10 bases and J gave up 9 bases; unmatched junction bases: 13. The CDR3, as DNA: TGTGCCACCGGCCTAGCGGGCCCCAGGTCCCAGTACTTC. Translated: CATGLAGPRSQYF.

This chain uses TRBV6-5 with TRBJ2-3, with 7 bases fitting TRBD1. The CDR3 has 15 amino acids. The germline gives CDR1 MNHEY, CDR2 SVGAGI. Unmatched junction bases numbered 7, after V lost 5 bases and J lost 2 bases. DNA of the CDR3: TGTGCCAGCAGTCCCCAGGACAGGTTCACAGATACGCAGTATTTT. Translation gives CASSPQDRFTDTQYF.

This clone has more than one count but fewer than ten. The chain carries TRBV11-2 and TRBJ1-3; possible D gene TRBD1, 5 bases. Germline V gene sequence: CDR1 SGHAT, CDR2 FQNNGV. V was cut by 5 bases and J by 1 base, with 9 bases left in between. This CDR3 has 14 residues. The CDR3 loop reads CASSRRQSGNTIYF. The CDR3 bases are TGTGCCAGCAGCCGGCGACAGTCTGGAAACACCATATATTTT.

DNA for the CDR3: TGTGCCAGCAGTACTTACGGGGGGTACGAGACCCAGTACTTC. Its translation: CASSTYGGYETQYF. V usage is TRBV27 and J usage is TRBJ2-5, with 7 positions matching TRBD2. Germline CDR1 and CDR2: MNHEY and SMNVEV (reference sequence). CDR3 size: 14 residues. V shed 5 bases, J shed 5 bases, and the junction held 8 bases outside the gene matches.

The chain recombines TRBV27 with TRBJ1-2, with D possibly matching TRBD1 (5 bases). V was cut by 4 bases and J by 0 bases, with 12 bases left in between. The CDR3 length is 15 residues. Germline V gene sequence: CDR1 MNHEY, CDR2 SMNVEV (reference sequence). CDR3 region: CASSSLDRTNYGYTF. The CDR3 nucleotides are TGTGCCAGCAGTTCTCTAGACAGAACTAACTATGGCTACACCTTC.

V gene TRBV7-9 combines with J gene TRBJ1-1, with TRBD1 matching 12 bases. Looked up from germline, CDR1 is SEHNR and CDR2 is FQNEAQ (reference sequence). Germline trimming cut 1 base from V and 6 bases from J; bases unmatched to any gene: 6. There are 16 residues in the CDR3. The CDR3 is CASSLEGQGAFSEAFF. The DNA for the CDR3 is TGTGCCAGCAGCTTAGAGGGACAGGGGGCGTTCTCTGAAGCTTTCTTT.

V usage is TRBV27 and J usage is TRBJ2-2, with 10 positions matching TRBD2. Trimming at V came to 7 bases and at J to 3 bases, leaving 5 bases not matched to a gene. CDR3 size: 15 residues. From germline, CDR1 is MNHEY and CDR2 SMNVEV (reference sequence). CDR3 in DNA: TGTGCCAGCACCCGGACTAGCGGCCACACCGGGGAGCTGTTTTTT. Encoded protein: CASTRTSGHTGELFF.

The chain links TRBV19 to TRBJ2-1, with 13 bases that match TRBD2. Losses at the gene ends were 6 bases for V and 7 bases for J; bases not matched to a gene: 6. This CDR3 is 15 amino acids long. Germline CDR1 and CDR2: LNHDA and SQIVND (reference sequence). The CDR3 loop is CASRILAGGRNEQFF. CDR3 bases: TGTGCCAGTAGGATACTAGCGGGAGGGCGAAATGAGCAGTTCTTC. Full variable domain (outside the CDR3, taken from reference TRBV19 and TRBJ2-1): DGGITQSPKYLFRKEGQNVTLSCEQNLNHDAMYWYRQDPGQGLRLIYYSQIVNDFQKGDIAEGYSVSREKKESFPLTVTSAQKNPTAFYLCASRILAGGRNEQFFGPGTRLTVL.

The genes are TRBV5-1 and TRBJ1-6; tentative D call: TRBD1 (6 bases). V was clipped by 0 bases and J by 7 bases, with 8 bases between them. The germline CDR1 and CDR2 sequences are SGHRS and YFSETQ. The CDR3 covers 14 residues. The CDR3 nucleotides read TGCGCCAGCAGCTTGGAAGGACAGAATTCACCCCTCCACTTT. Its translation: CASSLEGQNSPLHF.

The rearrangement joins TRBV5-1 to TRBJ2-7; TRBD2 might be the D (6 bases). V lost 3 bases, J lost 0 bases, and 10 bases lay in between. Per the germline V gene, CDR1 is SGHRS and CDR2 is YFSETQ. This CDR3 spans 14 amino acids. The CDR3 nucleotides are TGCGCCAGCAGCTCCTTGCGGGGCTCCTACGAGCAGTACTTC. It encodes CASSSLRGSYEQYF.

The V call is TRBV5-1, the J call TRBJ1-4; 11 bases match TRBD1. Germline CDR1 reads SGHRS; CDR2 reads YFSETQ. With V trimmed by 4 bases and J by 8 bases, 10 bases remained unmatched. CDR3 length equals 16 residues. The CDR3 sequence is CASSADRGLIGEKLFF. CDR3 bases: TGCGCCAGCAGCGCGGACAGGGGGCTAATCGGCGAAAAACTGTTTTTT.

V usage is TRBV11-2 and J usage is TRBJ2-2; TRBD2 is a possible D gene (6 bases). The CDR3 contains 15 residues. CDR1 is SGHAT, CDR2 FQNNGV, per germline. The V end was cut by 5 bases, the J end by 2 bases, with 12 bases between. Written as DNA, the CDR3 is TGTGCCAGCAGCCAACCGGGAGATAACACCGGGGAGCTGTTTTTT. Its translation is CASSQPGDNTGELFF. The full variable domain, with the rest looked up from reference TRBV11-2 and TRBJ2-2, is EAGVAQSPRYKIIEKRQSVAFWCNPISGHATLYWYQQILGQGPKLLIQFQNNGVVDDSQLPKDRFSAERLKGVDSTLKIQPAKLEDSAVYLCASSQPGDNTGELFFGEGSRLTVL.

This chain uses TRBV7-3 with TRBJ2-3; 8 bases are a match to TRBD2. The CDR3 contains 14 residues. Germline CDR1 reads SGHTA; CDR2 reads FQGTGA. The ends lost 3 bases at V and 4 bases at J; junction bases unmatched: 3. The CDR3 protein is CASSFSGSADTQYF. In nucleotides, the CDR3 is TGTGCCAGCAGCTTCAGCGGGAGCGCAGATACGCAGTATTTT.

J is TRBJ2-3 and V is TRBV18; D unclear. The length of the CDR3 is 14 residues. The ends were cut back, 3 bases at V and 6 bases at J, with 13 bases in the middle. The V gene's germline CDR1 is KGHSH and CDR2 LQKENI. CDR3 loop: CASSPAALRDTQYF. Here the CDR3 DNA reads TGTGCCAGCTCACCCGCGGCCCTCCGGGATACGCAGTATTTT.

The J gene is TRBJ2-5, the V gene TRBV28; D is uncertain. Germline V gene lookup returns CDR1 MDHEN and CDR2 SYDVKM. This CDR3 has 15 residues. V lost 5 bases and J 1 base, leaving 14 bases between the germline ends. CDR3 nucleotide sequence: TGTGCCAGCAGTATCCGAGAGATAGCCCAAGAGACCCAGTACTTC. Protein product: CASSIREIAQETQYF.

The chain has TRBV30 and TRBJ2-1, with D maybe TRBD2 (5 bases). Trimming pared 2 bases from V and 0 bases from J, leaving 8 bases between. The CDR3 loop spans 14 amino acids. The germline V gene encodes CDR1 GTSNPN and CDR2 SVGIG (reference sequence). Written as DNA, the CDR3 is TGTGCCTGGAGTCGAGGGAACTCCTACAATGAGCAGTTCTTC. Residues: CAWSRGNSYNEQFF.

This sequence joins TRBV9 and TRBJ2-5; perhaps TRBD1 as D (6 bases). V lost 0 bases and J 6 bases, leaving 12 bases between the germline ends. CDR3 length equals 14 residues. The germline gives CDR1 SGDLS, CDR2 YYNGEE. The DNA for the CDR3 is TGTGCCAGCAGCGTAGGGTTGGACAGCCAGACCCAGTACTTC. It specifies CASSVGLDSQTQYF.

V gene TRBV4-2 combines with J gene TRBJ2-2, with D perhaps TRBD2 (7 bases). The CDR3 is made up of 15 amino acids. The V end was cut by 4 bases, the J end by 3 bases, with 12 bases between. Germline CDR1 and CDR2: LGHNA and YNFKEQ. The CDR3 reads CASSPRGGDTGELFF. Here the CDR3 DNA reads TGTGCCAGCAGCCCTAGAGGGGGGGACACCGGGGAGCTGTTTTTT.